This passage covers 25 T cell receptor beta chains from one sample sequenced in a study of Ad26.COV2.S vaccination and SARS-CoV-2 variants. Specified treatment: approximately 18 received Ad26.COV2.S at low or high dose, single or two shots; several received placebo; per-sample allocation not given. Each sample was drawn 63 days after the first injection (of vaccine or placebo). Sequencing was performed with immunoSEQ multiplex PCR; in TCRdb, only in-frame clones are kept and a portion is missing. The profile shows roughly 380,000 clones, more than 75% of them singletons. Sequences were derived from peripheral blood, sampled in a trial of Ad26.COV2.S vaccine versus placebo. The source is a person between 18 and 65 years old who received the Ad26.COV2.S COVID-19 vaccine or a placebo.

The rearrangement uses TRBV19 and TRBJ2-7, with TRBD1 matching over 10 bases. Per germline, CDR1 LNHDA and CDR2 SQIVND (reference sequence). CDR3 length: 15 residues. The V and J ends lost 4 bases and 2 bases, in that order; junction bases with no gene match: 5. CDR3 DNA sequence: TGTGCCAGTAGTAGCGGGACAGGGGTTACCTACGAGCAGTACTTC. Translating gives CASSSGTGVTYEQYF.

The chain uses TRBV5-4 and TRBJ1-3; D not resolved. Between the trimmed V and J ends, which lost 5 bases and 0 bases, there was a span of 15 bases. This CDR3 contains 16 residues. CDR1 and CDR2 from the germline V gene are SGHNT and YYREEE (reference sequence). In DNA form, the CDR3 reads TGTGCCAGCAGTGATCCTATAGGCCTCTCTGGAAACACCATATATTTT. Its translation: CASSDPIGLSGNTIYF.

The chain carries TRBV6-6 and TRBJ1-2; TRBD1 agrees at 7 bases. Germline V gene lookup returns CDR1 MNHNY and CDR2 SVGAGI (reference sequence). The CDR3 has 15 amino acids. Trimming removed 5 bases from V and 5 bases from J; junction bases left unmatched: 11. This chain's CDR3 is CASSPDMGRGYGYTF. CDR3 coding DNA: TGTGCCAGCAGTCCAGATATGGGCAGGGGGTATGGCTACACCTTC.

The rearrangement uses TRBV7-2 and TRBJ2-7, with 7 bases matching TRBD2. The ends lost 5 bases at V and 4 bases at J; junction bases unmatched: 8. The CDR3 is made up of 14 amino acids. The germline CDR1 and CDR2 sequences are SGHTA and FQGNSA. CDR3 sequence (DNA): TGTGCCAGCAGCACCAGGGAGGGGTGGTACGAGCAGTACTTC. Amino acids: CASSTREGWYEQYF.

The rearrangement uses TRBV6-1 and TRBJ2-7; possible D gene TRBD2, 5 bases. Per the germline V gene, CDR1 is MNHNS and CDR2 is SASEGT. The CDR3 covers 15 residues. V lost 1 base and J lost 0, with 10 bases in between. CDR3 nucleotide sequence: TGTGCCAGCAGTGAAGGGCGGGCCAGCTCCTACGAGCAGTACTTC. It translates to CASSEGRASSYEQYF.

The rearrangement uses TRBV9 and TRBJ2-7, with a tentative D call TRBD1 (6 bases). This CDR3 is built from 15 residues. Germline V gene sequence: CDR1 SGDLS, CDR2 YYNGEE. V was trimmed by 0 bases and J by 4 bases, leaving 14 bases between them. As DNA, the CDR3 is TGTGCCAGCAGCGTAGGAGCGACAGGCGGGTACGAGCAGTACTTC. Its protein is CASSVGATGGYEQYF.

The gene calls are TRBV5-1 and TRBJ1-6; no reliable D call. Deletions cut 0 bases from V and 7 bases from J, with 11 bases between. The CDR3 is 15 residues long. CDR1 SGHRS and CDR2 YFSETQ come from the germline V gene. The CDR3 region is CASSLEQFGNSPLHF. For the CDR3, the DNA is TGCGCCAGCAGCTTGGAGCAGTTTGGAAATTCACCCCTCCACTTT.

The rearrangement joins TRBV5-1 to TRBJ2-1; either TRBD1 or TRBD2 may supply D (5 bases each). This CDR3 has 15 amino acids. The V and J ends lost 3 bases and 4 bases respectively, with 14 bases between them. Germline CDR1 is SGHRS and CDR2 is YFSETQ. The CDR3 sequence is CASSSTGTEYNEQFF. CDR3 in DNA: TGCGCCAGCAGCTCCACCGGGACGGAATACAATGAGCAGTTCTTC. The whole variable domain, filled in from reference TRBV5-1 and TRBJ2-1, reads KAGVTQTPRYLIKTRGQQVTLSCSPISGHRSVSWYQQTPGQGLQFLFEYFSETQRNKGNFPGRFSGRQFSNSRSEMNVSTLELGDSALYLCASSSTGTEYNEQFFGPGTRLTVL.

The chain carries TRBV6-6 and TRBJ2-3; D ambiguous. V was pared by 0 bases and J by 7 bases, with 17 bases between. CDR3 length equals 16 residues. The germline CDR1 and CDR2 sequences are MNHNY and SVGAGI (reference sequence). CDR3 sequence (DNA): TGTGCCAGCAGTTACTCGAGTACAGCGTCGGCCCATACGCAGTATTTT. This translates into CASSYSSTASAHTQYF.

CDR3: CAWSALPGQGIATNEKLFF. CDR3 bases: TGTGCCTGGAGTGCCCTACCGGGACAGGGGATTGCAACTAATGAAAAACTGTTTTTT. J is TRBJ1-4 and V is TRBV30; 10 bases align to TRBD1. Losses at the gene ends were 1 base for V and 0 bases for J; bases not matched to a gene: 11. Germline CDR1 GTSNPN, CDR2 SVGIG (reference sequence). CDR3 length equals 19 residues. The whole variable domain, filled in from reference TRBV30 and TRBJ1-4, reads SQTIHQWPATLVQPVGSPLSLECTVEGTSNPNLYWYRQAAGRGLQLLFYSVGIGQISSEVPQNLSASRPQDRQFILSSKKLLLSDSGFYLCAWSALPGQGIATNEKLFFGSGTQLSVL.

The J gene is TRBJ1-1, the V gene TRBV7-2; D gene ambiguous. CDR1 is SGHTA, CDR2 FQGNSA, per germline. V was cut by 1 base and J by 0 bases, with 6 bases left in between. This CDR3 contains 14 residues. CDR3: CASSLGTVNTEAFF. The CDR3 DNA reads TGTGCCAGCAGCTTAGGGACTGTGAACACTGAAGCTTTCTTT.

The genes are TRBV7-8 and TRBJ2-3; perhaps TRBD2 as D (6 bases). Germline V gene sequence: CDR1 SGHVS, CDR2 FQNEAQ. The CDR3 consists of 14 residues. The germline V and J ends were trimmed by 1 base and 5 bases, with 10 bases remaining between them. The CDR3, as DNA: TGTGCCAGCAGCTTAGGTCCGGGGGTAGATACGCAGTATTTT. Translated: CASSLGPGVDTQYF.

The CDR3 DNA is TGTGCCAGCAGCTTGGGGGGAACAGGGGGGTACGAGCAGTACTTC. The encoded protein is CASSLGGTGGYEQYF. The chain has TRBV7-6 and TRBJ2-7, with TRBD1 matching 8 bases. After removal of 3 bases from V and 4 bases from J, the junction contained 8 bases not matched to a gene. This CDR3 is built from 15 residues. The germline CDR1 and CDR2 sequences are SGHVS and FNYEAQ.

Written as DNA, the CDR3 is TGTGCCAGCAGTTACTCGTTCCAGTTGAACACTGAAGCTTTCTTT. Protein product: CASSYSFQLNTEAFF. The chain carries TRBV6-5 and TRBJ1-1; D call uncertain. The CDR3 has 15 residues. Trimming removed 0 bases at V and 0 bases at J, with 8 bases between. The germline CDR1 and CDR2 sequences are MNHEY and SVGAGI.

The V call is TRBV6-5, the J call TRBJ2-7; TRBD2 aligns across 8 bases. Germline CDR1 reads MNHEY; CDR2 reads SVGAGI. Unmatched junction bases numbered 9, after V lost 7 bases and J lost 1 base. CDR3 size: 15 residues. The CDR3 spells CASNFGRGTSYEQYF. CDR3 sequence (DNA): TGTGCCAGCAATTTCGGGAGGGGGACTTCCTACGAGCAGTACTTC.

The chain is built from TRBV5-4 and TRBJ2-3; no clear D gene. Trimming took off 4 bases at V and 3 bases at J, with 9 bases between the two ends. Germline-derived CDR1 and CDR2 are SGHNT and YYREEE (reference sequence). The length of the CDR3 is 13 residues. As DNA, the CDR3 is TGTGCCAGCAGCCCCTCCAGTACAGATACGCAGTATTTT. Amino acids: CASSPSSTDTQYF.

This chain uses TRBV6-5 with TRBJ2-7; the D is unclear. Germline V gene data show CDR1 as MNHEY and CDR2 as SVGAGI. This CDR3 spans 11 amino acids. V was trimmed by 2 bases and J by 6 bases, leaving 5 bases between them. This chain's CDR3 is CASSYGPEQYF. The CDR3 DNA follows: TGTGCCAGCAGTTACGGGCCCGAGCAGTACTTC.

V gene TRBV6-2 or TRBV6-3 combines with J gene TRBJ1-5; TRBD1 might be the D (5 bases). This CDR3 is built from 16 residues. Trimming cost V 4 bases and J 3 bases, with 16 bases left between them. Germline V gives CDR1 MNHEY, CDR2 SVGEGT. CDR3: CASSFGAGVSNQPQHF. Here the CDR3 DNA reads TGTGCCAGCAGTTTTGGGGCGGGCGTCTCCAATCAGCCCCAGCATTTT.

The rearrangement links TRBV2 to TRBJ1-2; TRBD1 is a possible D gene (5 bases). There are 14 residues in the CDR3. Trimming cost V 0 bases and J 7 bases, with 12 bases left between them. The germline gives CDR1 SNHLY, CDR2 FYNNEI. The chain's CDR3 is CASSEAWGLGGYTF. CDR3 coding DNA: TGTGCCAGCAGTGAAGCGTGGGGGTTAGGTGGCTACACCTTC.

The chain carries TRBV11-2 and TRBJ2-7; maybe TRBD1 (7 bases). Trimming stripped 5 bases from V and 6 bases from J, with 17 bases between. The CDR3 extends over 14 amino acids. Germline V gene sequence: CDR1 SGHAT, CDR2 FQNNGV. The CDR3 DNA follows: TGTGCCAGCAGCCGGGCGGGACAGATTTTCGAGCAGTACTTC. Its protein product is CASSRAGQIFEQYF.

This clone was seen repeatedly, ten times or more. CDR3 loop: CASSPNTDTQYF. The CDR3 coding sequence is TGTGCCAGCTCACCAAACACAGATACGCAGTATTTT. The chain carries TRBV18 and TRBJ2-3; no reliable D call. Per the germline V gene, CDR1 is KGHSH and CDR2 is LQKENI. This CDR3 is 12 amino acids long. V was trimmed by 2 bases and J by 2 bases, leaving 2 bases between them.

The chain joins TRBV24-1 to TRBJ2-7, with a weak D call TRBD1 (5 bases). Trimming removed 3 bases at V and 2 bases at J, with 16 bases between. The germline V gene has CDR1 KGHDR and CDR2 SFDVKD. The CDR3 loop spans 16 amino acids. CDR3 amino acids: CATSDDIRVGPYEQYF. The DNA of the CDR3 is TGTGCCACCAGTGATGACATCAGGGTGGGCCCCTACGAGCAGTACTTC.

The chain recombines TRBV2 with TRBJ2-3, with a weak D call TRBD1 (5 bases). The V end lost 9 bases, the J end lost 7 bases, and 11 bases lay between the germline ends. Germline lookup yields CDR1 SNHLY and CDR2 FYNNEI. This CDR3 region has 11 residues. DNA of the CDR3: TGTGCCAGACAACAGGATAATACGCAGTATTTT. It is translated as CARQQDNTQYF.

V usage is TRBV5-1 and J usage is TRBJ2-3; D may be TRBD1 (6 bases). Germline V gene sequence: CDR1 SGHRS, CDR2 YFSETQ. The germline V and J ends were trimmed by 1 base and 4 bases, with 13 bases remaining between them. The CDR3 spans 15 residues. In DNA, the CDR3 is TGCGCCAGCAGCTTGACAGGGTATGGAGCAGATACGCAGTATTTT. The encoded protein is CASSLTGYGADTQYF.

V and J are TRBV20-1 and TRBJ1-2, with unresolved D. Germline lookup yields CDR1 DFQATT and CDR2 SNEGSKA (reference sequence). This CDR3 comprises 13 residues. V gave up 3 bases and J gave up 7 bases, with 15 bases separating them. The CDR3 DNA reads TGCAGTGCTAGTAGAGGAACCCGGGCTGGCTACACCTTC. Encoded protein: CSASRGTRAGYTF.